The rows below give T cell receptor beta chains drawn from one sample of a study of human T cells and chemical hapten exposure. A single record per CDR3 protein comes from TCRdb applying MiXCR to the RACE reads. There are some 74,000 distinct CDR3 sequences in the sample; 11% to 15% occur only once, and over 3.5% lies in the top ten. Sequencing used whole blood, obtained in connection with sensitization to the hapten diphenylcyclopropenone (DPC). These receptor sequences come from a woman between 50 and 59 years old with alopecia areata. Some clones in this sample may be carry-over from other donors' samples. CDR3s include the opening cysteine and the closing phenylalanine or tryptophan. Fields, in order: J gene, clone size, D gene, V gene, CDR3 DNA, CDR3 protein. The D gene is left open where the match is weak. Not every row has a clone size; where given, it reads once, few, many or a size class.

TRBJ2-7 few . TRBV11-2 TGTGCCAGCAGCTTAGACCGGACGAACGAGCAGTACTTC CASSLDRTNEQYF
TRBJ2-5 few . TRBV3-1 TGTGCCAGCAGCCAAGATGGGAGAGGGACCCAGTACTTC CASSQDGRGTQYF
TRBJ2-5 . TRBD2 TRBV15 TGTGCCACCCACACAGGACTAGTAGGAGAGACCCAGTACTTC CATHTGLVGETQYF
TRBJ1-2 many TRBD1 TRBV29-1 TGCAGCGTCGGAGACAGGGGGCGCGGAAACTATGGCTACACCTTC CSVGDRGRGNYGYTF
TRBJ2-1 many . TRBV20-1 TGCAGTGCTAGATATCTCAATGAGCAGTTCTTC CSARYLNEQFF
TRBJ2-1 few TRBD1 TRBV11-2 TGTGCCAGCAGCTTCAGGGGGACAGGGGAACACAATGAGCAGTTCTTC CASSFRGTGEHNEQFF
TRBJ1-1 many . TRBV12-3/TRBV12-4 TGTGCCAGCAGTAACAGGGCTCTGAACACTGAAGCTTTCTTT CASSNRALNTEAFF
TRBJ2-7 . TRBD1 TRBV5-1 TGCGCCAGCAGCTTGGCGGGACAGACCTCCTACGAGCAGTACTTC CASSLAGQTSYEQYF
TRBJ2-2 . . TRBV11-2 TGTGCCAGCAGCTTCCTTGCGGCGAACACCGGGGAGCTGTTTTTT CASSFLAANTGELFF
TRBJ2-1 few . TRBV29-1 TGCAGCGTTGAAGCAGGGACGCCGAACTACAATGAGCAGTTCTTC CSVEAGTPNYNEQFF
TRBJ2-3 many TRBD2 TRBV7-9 TGTGCCAGCAGCTTAAGCGGGAACACAGATACGCAGTATTTT CASSLSGNTDTQYF
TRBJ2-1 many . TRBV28 TGTGCCAGCAGTTCGGAGGACGAGCAGTTCTTC CASSSEDEQFF
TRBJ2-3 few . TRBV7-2 TGTGCCAGCAGCTTAGCGTTGGGGGAGGAGGATACGCAGTATTTT CASSLALGEEDTQYF
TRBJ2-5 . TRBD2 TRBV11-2 TGTGCCAGCAGGCATAGGACTAGCCAAGAGACCCAGTACTTC CASRHRTSQETQYF
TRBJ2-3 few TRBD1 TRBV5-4 TGTGCCAGCAGCGACCGGACAGGGGGCGCGTCAGATACGCAGTATTTT CASSDRTGGASDTQYF
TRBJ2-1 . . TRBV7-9 TGTGCCAGCAGCCCTAAAGTCAGACACAGCTCCTACAATGAGCAGTTCTTC CASSPKVRHSSYNEQFF
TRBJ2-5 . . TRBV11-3 TGTGCCAGCAGCCCAACCCCGGGAATCCAAGAGACCCAGTACTTC CASSPTPGIQETQYF
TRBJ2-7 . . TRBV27 TGTGCCAGCAGTGCCCCCTACGAGCAGTACTTC CASSAPYEQYF
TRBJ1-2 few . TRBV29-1 TGCAGCGTTGAAGGCCCAGGAGACTATGGCTACACCTTC CSVEGPGDYGYTF
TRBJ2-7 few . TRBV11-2 TGTGCCAGCTCACCCCGGTCCTTCTTCCACGAGCAGTACTTC CASSPRSFFHEQYF
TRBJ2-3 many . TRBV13 TGTGCCAGCAGCTTACAACCGATGATCACAGATACGCAGTATTTT CASSLQPMITDTQYF
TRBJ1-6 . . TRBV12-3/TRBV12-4 TGTGCCAGCAGTCGATCATCAGCCCTCCACTTT CASSRSSALHF
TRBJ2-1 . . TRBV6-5 TGTGCCAGCAGTTACTCGAGAAGTCGCTCGAGCTCCTACAATGAGCAGTTCTTC CASSYSRSRSSSYNEQFF
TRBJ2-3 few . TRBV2 TGTGCCAGCAGTGTCCGCGAGGGGACAGATACGCAGTATTTT CASSVREGTDTQYF
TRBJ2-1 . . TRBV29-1 TGCAGCGGGAGGTCCTACAATGAGCAGTTCTTC CSGRSYNEQFF
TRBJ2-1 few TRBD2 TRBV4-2 TGTGCCAGCAGCCAAGTCGTGCTAGCGGGTTACAATGAGCAGTTCTTC CASSQVVLAGYNEQFF
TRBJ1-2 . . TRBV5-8 TGTGCCAGCAGCGGTGAGGGGACACACTTC CASSGEGTHF
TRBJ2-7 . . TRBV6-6 TGCGATAGAGAAGGGGGGTACGAGCAGTACTTC CDREGGYEQYF
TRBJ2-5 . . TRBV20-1 TGCAGTGCCTCCCGACCTGTGCGCCAAGAGACCCAGTACTTC CSASRPVRQETQYF
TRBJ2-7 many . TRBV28 TGTGCCAGCAGCTATACAGGGGACCCGTGGGGGGACGAGCAGTACTTC CASSYTGDPWGDEQYF
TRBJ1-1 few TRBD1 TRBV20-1 TGCAGTGCGGATGACAGGGGGAACACTGAAGCTTTCTTT CSADDRGNTEAFF
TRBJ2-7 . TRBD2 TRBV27 TGTGCCAGCAGGGGGCTCTACGGGGCGGGGGACGAGCAGTACTTC CASRGLYGAGDEQYF
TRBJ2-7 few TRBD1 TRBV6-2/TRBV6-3 TGTGCCAGCAGTGCCGGGACAGGGGGCGTCTACGAGCAGTACTTC CASSAGTGGVYEQYF
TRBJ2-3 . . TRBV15 TGTGCCACCAGCAGAGGGGAGCGGTATACGCAGTATTTT CATSRGERYTQYF
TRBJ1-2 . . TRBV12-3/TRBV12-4 TGTGCCAGCAGTTTCTCGGTGAGAAACTATGGCTACACCTTC CASSFSVRNYGYTF
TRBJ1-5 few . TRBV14 TGTGCCAGCAGCCAAGACTGGGGCCAGCCCCAGCATTTT CASSQDWGQPQHF
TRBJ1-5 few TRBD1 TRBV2 TGTGCCAGCAGGGACAGGGTACCCAATCAGCCCCAGCATTTT CASRDRVPNQPQHF
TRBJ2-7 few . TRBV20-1 TGCAGTGCTAGACCAGGCTCCCTGCCCTACGAGCAGTACTTC CSARPGSLPYEQYF
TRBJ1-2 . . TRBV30 TGTGCCTGGAGTCGATTTATCGATGGCTACACCTTC CAWSRFIDGYTF